The 12 T cell receptor beta chains below all came from one sample that was sequenced in a study of T cells in Graves' hyperthyroidism and ophthalmopathy. RNA transcripts served as the template for amplifying TCR beta CDR3 regions. HTBI primers were used for first-round RT-PCR of the TCR CDR3. Each CDR3 protein is one row after TCRdb ran MiXCR on the multiplex PCR reads. The sample gives about 500,000 distinct CDR3 sequences, approximately 17% of which show up once; around 17% is in the top ten. Specimen: blood. Every receptor here comes from a woman aged 18-29 years with Graves' ophthalmopathy.

The V gene is TRBV28, the J gene TRBJ1-6; 8 positions match TRBD1. The CDR3 totals 14 residues. V gave up 5 bases and J gave up 10 bases; unmatched junction bases: 7. Germline V lookup: CDR1 MDHEN, CDR2 SYDVKM. In DNA, the CDR3 is TGTGCCAGCAGTCGGGACAGGATGGAATCACCCCTCCACTTT. It codes for CASSRDRMESPLHF.

The chain carries TRBV20-1 and TRBJ2-1; 12 nucleotides align to TRBD2. The V segment lost 3 bases and the J segment 7 bases; nucleotides outside the gene matches: 7. CDR1 DFQATT and CDR2 SNEGSKA come from the germline V gene (reference sequence). The CDR3 covers 15 residues. The CDR3 loop reads CSASQTSGGSNEQFF. CDR3 sequence (DNA): TGCAGTGCTAGCCAGACTAGCGGGGGTTCGAATGAGCAGTTCTTC.

V is TRBV19 and J is TRBJ1-1; D unclear. Deletions cut 7 bases from V and 3 bases from J, with 15 bases between. Germline CDR1 reads LNHDA; CDR2 reads SQIVND (reference sequence). The length of the CDR3 is 14 residues. CDR3 loop: CASTISHSYTEAFF. Written as DNA, the CDR3 is TGTGCCAGTACCATATCACACAGCTACACTGAAGCTTTCTTT.

In its sample, this clonotype was seen many times. This sequence joins TRBV20-1 and TRBJ2-7, with 12 bases matching TRBD1. Germline CDR1 and CDR2: DFQATT and SNEGSKA (reference sequence). V lost 6 bases and J lost 4; bases outside the gene matches: 4. The CDR3 totals 13 residues. The CDR3 sequence is CSAGQGAGYEQYF. CDR3 in DNA: TGCAGTGCGGGACAGGGGGCCGGGTACGAGCAGTACTTC.

In its sample, this clonotype was seen many times. The V call is TRBV29-1, the J call TRBJ2-7, with 7 bases aligning to TRBD1. The CDR3 is made up of 13 amino acids. Unmatched junction bases numbered 7, after V lost 6 bases and J lost 2 bases. Germline-derived CDR1 and CDR2 are SQVTM and ANQGSEA. CDR3 DNA: TGCAGCGTGGGGACAGTTTCGACCTACGAGCAGTACTTC. The encoded protein is CSVGTVSTYEQYF.

This clonotype was recorded at least ten times. V usage is TRBV7-8 and J usage is TRBJ1-2; D may be TRBD1 (5 bases). The V end was cut by 4 bases, the J end by 8 bases, with 11 bases between. CDR1 is SGHVS and CDR2 is FQNEAQ in the germline V gene. The CDR3 loop spans 12 amino acids. The CDR3 is CASSSSNRGYTF. The CDR3, as DNA: TGTGCCAGCAGCTCATCGAACAGGGGCTACACCTTC.

At least ten counts were recorded for this clonotype. The gene calls are TRBV7-2 and TRBJ2-1; TRBD2 matches at 8 bases. Looked up from germline, CDR1 is SGHTA and CDR2 is FQGNSA. The CDR3 contains 14 residues. V was pared by 7 bases and J by 2 bases, with 4 bases of the junction left unmatched. CDR3 in DNA: TGTGCCAGCAACGGGGGGGCGGCCTACAATGAGCAGTTCTTC. Translation gives CASNGGAAYNEQFF.

This clonotype was picked up many times. CDR3 in amino acids: CASTLAGAKNIQYF. The CDR3 coding sequence is TGTGCCAGCACCCTGGCAGGAGCCAAAAACATTCAGTACTTC. This sequence joins TRBV12-3 or TRBV12-4 and TRBJ2-4; D remains ambiguous. There are 14 residues in the CDR3. Trimming stripped 7 bases from V and 0 bases from J, with 10 bases between.

In its sample, this clonotype was seen many times. The chain uses TRBV6-1 and TRBJ2-5, with 13 bases lining up with TRBD2. J lost 5 bases, V lost 5 bases, and 8 bases had no gene match. The CDR3 loop spans 16 amino acids. CDR1 is MNHNS, CDR2 SASEGT, per germline. The CDR3 coding sequence is TGTGCCAGCAGTTTGACTAGCGGGGGGACCGGGGAGACCCAGTACTTC. Amino acid sequence: CASSLTSGGTGETQYF.

This clonotype was recorded a few times. V gene TRBV7-9 combines with J gene TRBJ2-2; 8 bases match TRBD2. J gave up 8 bases and V 5 bases, and 10 bases lay outside the gene matches. CDR1 SEHNR and CDR2 FQNEAQ come from the germline V gene (reference sequence). CDR3 size: 15 residues. Written as DNA, the CDR3 is TGTGCCAGCAGCCCGAGCGGGAGAATGTTGGGGGAGCTGTTTTTT. As protein: CASSPSGRMLGELFF. Full variable domain (rest looked up from reference TRBV7-9 and TRBJ2-2): DTGVSQNPRHKITKRGQNVTFRCDPISEHNRLYWYRQTLGQGPEFLTYFQNEAQLEKSRLLSDRFSAERPKGSFSTLEIQRTEQGDSAMYLCASSPSGRMLGELFFGEGSRLTVL.

This clonotype was detected many times. This sequence joins TRBV30 and TRBJ1-6; no definite D call. CDR1 and CDR2 from the germline V gene are GTSNPN and SVGIG (reference sequence). The CDR3 is made up of 14 amino acids. V lost 0 bases and J lost 6, with 9 bases in between. The CDR3 DNA follows: TGTGCCTGGAGTGTACTTGACCGTAATTCACCCCTCCACTTT. Encoded protein: CAWSVLDRNSPLHF. Variable domain in full (rest from reference TRBV30 and TRBJ1-6): SQTIHQWPATLVQPVGSPLSLECTVEGTSNPNLYWYRQAAGRGLQLLFYSVGIGQISSEVPQNLSASRPQDRQFILSSKKLLLSDSGFYLCAWSVLDRNSPLHFGNGTRLTVT.

This clonotype was seen a handful of times. A much larger clonotype is one base distant, so this may be a read error. This chain connects TRBV28 to TRBJ2-7; no reliable D call. In germline, CDR1 is MDHEN, CDR2 SYDVKM. CDR3 length: 15 amino acids. CDR3 residues: CANSSLLDPTYEQYF. CDR3 DNA: TGTGCCAACAGTTCCCTTCTGGACCCAACCTACGAGCAGTACTTC.